What follows is one T cell receptor (beta chain) and its context. Its antigen is currently not known. No base quality information exists; no much larger clone differs at one position. As encoded in the germline V gene (reference sequence), CDR1 is MNHEY while CDR2 is SMNVEV. The CDR3 runs 14 amino acids, cysteine and phenylalanine included. The entry retains the CDR3 DNA only, 42 bases that are in frame from base 1. The germline ends are 8 bases apart after V is trimmed by 3 bases and J by 0 bases. This record belongs to a study of immune characteristics of hereditary and idiopathic chronic pancreatitis. In terms of the full investigation: The study profiled local pancreatic immune cells and TCRbeta repertoires in hereditary and idiopathic chronic pancreatitis compared with control organ donor pancreases. The gDNA-based approach was selected because the approach required minimal in vitro experimental manipulation of T cells infiltrating the pancreas. TCRbeta sequencing covered roughly 5 control pancreases, 7 or 8 hereditary chronic pancreatitis pancreases and about six idiopathic chronic pancreatitis pancreases.

Library preparation was by the immunoSEQ multiplex PCR assay. From pancreatic genomic DNA, the TCRbeta CDR3 region along with adjacent sequences was amplified and then sequenced. On the authors' methods: Repertoire diversity was assessed as a mean normalized Shannon-Wiener index, and productive clonality and productive rearrangement counts were also measured. Control and chronic pancreatitis repertoire metrics were compared by means of the nonparametric Mann-Whitney U test. A shared clonotype was defined as a CDR3beta sequence with the same amino acid composition and length across subjects. Not all clones reach the TCRdb copy of this immuneACCESS table, which keeps in-frame sequences only. Checked studies attribute under half of the gap to unresolved V genes and leave the rest unexplained. That table gives V, J and clone size, and the DNA gave D and trimming. This sample comprises over 1,500 clones, around 76% of them detected only once. The top ten clones comprise 16% of the sample.

Overall study outcomes, separate from this receptor: The study did not include chronic pancreatitis caused by alcohol use. Vbeta-Jbeta gene family usage, including TRBV10, TRBV19, TRBV23 and TRBV5, differed between hereditary and idiopathic chronic pancreatitis. Because patient tissue could be obtained only at the time of TPIAT, immune findings may have been influenced by differences in disease duration. Among around twelve chronic pancreatitis patients, higher numbers of productive TCR rearrangements went along with higher disease severity scores, showing a positive correlation. Compared with controls, both chronic pancreatitis groups had significantly higher TCRbeta repertoire diversity and lower clonality.

Chronic pancreatitis pancreas tissue came from patients undergoing total pancreatectomy with islet autotransplantation (TPIAT). No known history of diabetes was present in the included chronic pancreatitis patients. For TCRbeta sequencing, genomic DNA was extracted directly from bulk pancreas tissue without sorting T cells. Pancreas tissues were collected consecutively from patients and organ donors at two US centers. The sequenced material came from pancreas tissue with hereditary chronic pancreatitis. This sequence originates from a human donor with chronic pancreatitis. The chain links TRBV27 with TRBJ1-2; 6 matching bases give a weak D call of TRBD1. CDR3 sequence: CASSLDRANYGYTF. The base sequence is TGTGCCAGCAGTTTGGACAGAGCTAACTATGGCTACACCTTC.